A selection of T cell receptor beta chains follows, all from one sample in a study of beta chain features in type 1 diabetes. The method was immunoSEQ multiplex PCR; TCRdb's version includes in-frame clones alone and lacks a portion of them. The sample has about 320,000 clones, approximately 14% seen once; the top ten hold roughly 6.7%. Sequencing was done on a sample of central memory CD4+ T cells from blood. The source is a man younger than 45 in good health. The conserved cysteine and the conserved F or W are not part of the CDR3 here.

V	J	CDR3
TRBV5-1	TRBJ1-4	ASSRGQGARSEKLF
TRBV18	TRBJ2-5	ASSPQRQGGQETQY
TRBV29-1	TRBJ2-1	SVGTRGGGEQF
TRBV9	TRBJ2-3	ASSSSGGGWLY
TRBV4-2	TRBJ2-3	ASSPDPRGTDTQY
TRBV2	TRBJ2-1	ASSVAGGREQF
TRBV12-5	TRBJ1-1	ASGNGQGRTEAF
TRBV5-6	TRBJ1-5	ASSDGNNQPQH
TRBV29-1	TRBJ2-3	SVPPAGGRTDTQY
TRBV10-3	TRBJ2-5	AISESNRGETQY
TRBV5-1	TRBJ2-3	ASSRGTSGRTDTQY
TRBV2	TRBJ2-3	ASSEAGGTKDTQY
TRBV19	TRBJ2-3	ASSIDGSTDTQY
TRBV19	TRBJ1-3	ASSISGTGVGNTIY
TRBV18	TRBJ2-7	ASTQSTREQY
TRBV4-3	TRBJ2-7	ASSLSRDRGYEQY
TRBV18	TRBJ1-1	ASSPLSTGLMNTEAF
TRBV9	TRBJ2-3	ASSVAGRTGFTDTQY